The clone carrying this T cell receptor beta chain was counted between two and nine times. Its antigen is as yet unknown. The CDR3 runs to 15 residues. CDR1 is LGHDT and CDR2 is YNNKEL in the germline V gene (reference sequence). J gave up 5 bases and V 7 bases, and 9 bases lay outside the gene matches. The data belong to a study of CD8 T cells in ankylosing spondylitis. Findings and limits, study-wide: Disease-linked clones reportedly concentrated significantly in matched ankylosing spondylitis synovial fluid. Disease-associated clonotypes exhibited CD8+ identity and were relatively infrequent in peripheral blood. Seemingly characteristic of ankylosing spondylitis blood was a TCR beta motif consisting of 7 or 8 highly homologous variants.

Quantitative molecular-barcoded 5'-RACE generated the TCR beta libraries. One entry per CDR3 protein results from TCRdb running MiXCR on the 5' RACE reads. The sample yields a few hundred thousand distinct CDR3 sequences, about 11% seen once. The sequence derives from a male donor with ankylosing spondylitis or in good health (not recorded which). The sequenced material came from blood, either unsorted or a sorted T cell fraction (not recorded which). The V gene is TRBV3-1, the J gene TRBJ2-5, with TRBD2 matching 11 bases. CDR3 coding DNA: TGTGCCAGCACCCATAGCGGGGGGGCAGAGGAGACCCAGTACTTC. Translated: CASTHSGGAEETQYF.